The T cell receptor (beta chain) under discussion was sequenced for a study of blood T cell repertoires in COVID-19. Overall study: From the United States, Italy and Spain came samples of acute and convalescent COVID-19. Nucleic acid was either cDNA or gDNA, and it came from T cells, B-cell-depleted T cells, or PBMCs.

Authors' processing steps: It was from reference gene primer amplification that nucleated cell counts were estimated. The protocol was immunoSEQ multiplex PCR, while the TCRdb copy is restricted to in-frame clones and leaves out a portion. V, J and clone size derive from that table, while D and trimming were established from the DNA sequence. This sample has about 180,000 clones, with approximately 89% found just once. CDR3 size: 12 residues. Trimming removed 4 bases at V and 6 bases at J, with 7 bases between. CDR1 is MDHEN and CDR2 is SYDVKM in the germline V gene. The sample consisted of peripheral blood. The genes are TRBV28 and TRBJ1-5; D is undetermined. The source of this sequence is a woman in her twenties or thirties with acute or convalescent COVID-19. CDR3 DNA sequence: TGTGCCAGCAGTTGGGCGGGTCAGCCCCAGCATTTT. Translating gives CASSWAGQPQHF.